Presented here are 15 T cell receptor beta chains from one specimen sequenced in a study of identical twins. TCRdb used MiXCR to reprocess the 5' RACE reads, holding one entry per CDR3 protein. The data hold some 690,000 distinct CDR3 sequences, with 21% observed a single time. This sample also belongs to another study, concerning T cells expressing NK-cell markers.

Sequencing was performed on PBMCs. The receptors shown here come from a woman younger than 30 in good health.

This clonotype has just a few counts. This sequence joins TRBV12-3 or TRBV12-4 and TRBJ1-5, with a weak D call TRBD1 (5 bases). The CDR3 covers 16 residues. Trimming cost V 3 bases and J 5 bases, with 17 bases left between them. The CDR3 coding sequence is TGTGCCAGCAGTTTTGGGGATGGGACGGAGGATCAGCCCCAGCATTTT. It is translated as CASSFGDGTEDQPQHF.

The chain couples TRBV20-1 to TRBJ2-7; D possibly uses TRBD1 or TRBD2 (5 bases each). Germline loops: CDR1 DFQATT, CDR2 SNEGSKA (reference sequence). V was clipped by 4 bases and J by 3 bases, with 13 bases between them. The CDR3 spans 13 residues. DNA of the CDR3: TGCAGTGCTACCCATACTGGGGGCTACGAGCAGTACTTC. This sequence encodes CSATHTGGYEQYF.

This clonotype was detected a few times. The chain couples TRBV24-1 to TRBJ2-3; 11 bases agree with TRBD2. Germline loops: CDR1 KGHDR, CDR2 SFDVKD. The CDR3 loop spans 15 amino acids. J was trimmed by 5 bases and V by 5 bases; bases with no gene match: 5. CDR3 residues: CATSGRGTSGDTQYF. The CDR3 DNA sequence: TGTGCCACCAGTGGCCGAGGGACTAGCGGAGATACGCAGTATTTT.

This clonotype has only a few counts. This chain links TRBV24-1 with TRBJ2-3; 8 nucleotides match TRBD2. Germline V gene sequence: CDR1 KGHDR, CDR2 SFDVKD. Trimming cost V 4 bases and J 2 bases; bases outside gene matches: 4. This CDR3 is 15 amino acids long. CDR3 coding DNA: TGTGCCACCAGTGACGCCGGGAGGGCCACAGATACGCAGTATTTT. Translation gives CATSDAGRATDTQYF.

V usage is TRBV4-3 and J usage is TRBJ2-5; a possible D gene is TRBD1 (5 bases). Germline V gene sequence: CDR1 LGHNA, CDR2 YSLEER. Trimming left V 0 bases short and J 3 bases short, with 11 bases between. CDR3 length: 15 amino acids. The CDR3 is CASSQEHSREETQYF. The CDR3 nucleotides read TGCGCCAGCAGCCAAGAGCATTCCAGGGAAGAGACCCAGTACTTC.

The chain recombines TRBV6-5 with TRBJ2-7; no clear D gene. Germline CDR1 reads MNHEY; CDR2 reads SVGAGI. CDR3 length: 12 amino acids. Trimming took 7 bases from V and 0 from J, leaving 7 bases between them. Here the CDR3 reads CASTGFSYEQYF. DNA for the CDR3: TGTGCCAGCACCGGGTTCTCCTACGAGCAGTACTTC.

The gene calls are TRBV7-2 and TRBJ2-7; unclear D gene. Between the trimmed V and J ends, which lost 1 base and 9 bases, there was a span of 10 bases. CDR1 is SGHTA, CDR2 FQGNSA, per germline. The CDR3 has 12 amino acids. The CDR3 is CASSLDRTGQYF. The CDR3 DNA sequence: TGTGCCAGCAGCTTAGATAGGACCGGGCAGTACTTC.

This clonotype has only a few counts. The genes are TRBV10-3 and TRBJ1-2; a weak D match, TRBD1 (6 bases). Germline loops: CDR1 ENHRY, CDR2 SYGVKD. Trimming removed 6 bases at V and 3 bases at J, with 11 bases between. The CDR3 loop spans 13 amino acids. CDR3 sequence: CAIRDGQYYGYTF. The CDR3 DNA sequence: TGTGCCATCAGGGACGGACAGTACTATGGCTACACCTTC.

CDR3 DNA sequence: TGCAGCGTTGAAAAGGGGGATGGCTACACCTTC. Encoded protein: CSVEKGDGYTF. The rearrangement joins TRBV29-1 to TRBJ1-2, with D perhaps TRBD1 (6 bases). With 2 bases removed from V and 6 bases from J, the gap between germline ends came to 7 bases. The germline V gene encodes CDR1 SQVTM and CDR2 ANQGSEA. CDR3 length: 11 residues.

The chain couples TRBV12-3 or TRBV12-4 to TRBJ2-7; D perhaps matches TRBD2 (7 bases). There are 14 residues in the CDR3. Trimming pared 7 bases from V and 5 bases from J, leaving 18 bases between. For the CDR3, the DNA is TGTGCCAGCACCGAGACTAGGGGGGGAAACGAGCAGTACTTC. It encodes CASTETRGGNEQYF.

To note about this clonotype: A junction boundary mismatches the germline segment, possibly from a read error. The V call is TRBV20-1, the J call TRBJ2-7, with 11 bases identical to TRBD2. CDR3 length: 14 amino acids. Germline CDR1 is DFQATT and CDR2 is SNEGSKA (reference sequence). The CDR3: CSATSGTSGYEQHF. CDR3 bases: TGCAGTGCTACGTCCGGGACTAGCGGCTACGAGCAGCACTTC.

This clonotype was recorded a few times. CDR3 loop: CSGVTVNTEAFF. Here the CDR3 DNA reads TGCAGTGGAGTGACAGTGAACACTGAAGCTTTCTTT. The chain carries TRBV20-1 and TRBJ1-1, with D possibly being TRBD1 (5 bases). Trimming shortened V by 7 bases and J by 0 bases, and 9 bases separated the two germline ends. The CDR3 contains 12 residues. CDR1 DFQATT and CDR2 SNEGSKA come from the germline V gene (reference sequence).

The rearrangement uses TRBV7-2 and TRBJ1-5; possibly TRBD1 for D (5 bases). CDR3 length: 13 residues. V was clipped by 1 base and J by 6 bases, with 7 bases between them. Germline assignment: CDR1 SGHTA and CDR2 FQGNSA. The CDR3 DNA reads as TGTGCCAGCAGCTTAGTTCAGGGTCAGCCCCAGCATTTT. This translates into CASSLVQGQPQHF.

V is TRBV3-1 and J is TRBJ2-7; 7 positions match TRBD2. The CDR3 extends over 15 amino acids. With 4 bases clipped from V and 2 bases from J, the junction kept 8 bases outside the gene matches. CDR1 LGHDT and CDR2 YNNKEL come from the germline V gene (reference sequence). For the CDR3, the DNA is TGTGCCAGCAGCCTTCTAGCGGAGACAACCTACGAGCAGTACTTC. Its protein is CASSLLAETTYEQYF.

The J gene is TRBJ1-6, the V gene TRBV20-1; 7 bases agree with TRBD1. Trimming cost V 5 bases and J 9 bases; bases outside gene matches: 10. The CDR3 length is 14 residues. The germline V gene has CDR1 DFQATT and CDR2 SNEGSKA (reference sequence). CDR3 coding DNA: TGCAGTGCTCAGATAGCGGACAGGAGTTCACCCCTCCACTTT. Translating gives CSAQIADRSSPLHF.